This entry lists 23 T cell receptor beta chains sequenced from one sample in a study of T cells in Graves' hyperthyroidism and ophthalmopathy. Amplified regions were TCR beta CDR3 sequences from RNA transcripts. Using the HTBI primer set, a first-round RT-PCR was run on the TCR CDR3. Using its own MiXCR run on the multiplex PCR reads, TCRdb lists one record per CDR3 protein. This table holds more than 600,000 distinct CDR3 sequences, around 17% found once. The sample consisted of blood. The receptor source for this set is a man between 18 and 35 years old with Graves' hyperthyroidism.

This clonotype was counted many times. The chain links TRBV7-9 to TRBJ2-3, with 12 bases matching TRBD2. Losses at the gene ends were 0 bases for V and 6 bases for J; bases not matched to a gene: 7. This CDR3 has 17 residues. The germline V gene encodes CDR1 SEHNR and CDR2 FQNEAQ (reference sequence). The DNA for the CDR3 is TGTGCCAGCAGCTTAGCCTGGCTAGCGGGAGGGGCTGATACGCAGTATTTT. Its translation is CASSLAWLAGGADTQYF.

The chain has TRBV24-1 and TRBJ2-1; D is possibly TRBD1 (6 bases). V lost 2 bases and J lost 0, with 10 bases in between. Germline V gives CDR1 KGHDR, CDR2 SFDVKD. This CDR3 comprises 16 residues. CDR3 sequence: CATSDSQGISYNEQFF. In DNA, the CDR3 is TGTGCCACCAGTGATTCCCAGGGGATCTCCTACAATGAGCAGTTCTTC.

In this sample, this clonotype turned up many times. A much larger clone differs from this one at a single base, so this may be a read error. The chain uses TRBV12-3 or TRBV12-4 and TRBJ2-5; D gene ambiguous. Trimming left V 6 bases short and J 5 bases short, with 7 bases between. This CDR3 has 11 residues. The CDR3 is CASRSRETQYF. For the CDR3, the DNA is TGTGCCAGCAGATCTAGGGAGACCCAGTACTTC.

This clonotype was picked up many times. The rearrangement links TRBV6-1 to TRBJ2-4; the D gene is possibly TRBD1 (5 bases). CDR3 length: 15 residues. Germline-derived CDR1 and CDR2 are MNHNS and SASEGT. Deletions cut 6 bases from V and 1 base from J, with 13 bases between. The CDR3 reads CASSPPGSAKNIQYF. CDR3 sequence (DNA): TGTGCCAGCAGCCCCCCAGGGTCCGCCAAAAACATTCAGTACTTC.

This clonotype was recorded at least ten times. The chain combines TRBV20-1 with TRBJ2-3; D might be TRBD2 (6 bases). Per germline, CDR1 DFQATT and CDR2 SNEGSKA (reference sequence). The CDR3 has 14 residues. V lost 0 bases, J lost 6 bases, and 13 bases lay in between. This CDR3 is CSARDRRAGDTQYF. The CDR3 nucleotides are TGCAGTGCTAGAGATCGGAGGGCCGGGGATACGCAGTATTTT.

This clonotype was seen a handful of times. The chain uses TRBV2 and TRBJ2-7; the D gene is possibly TRBD1 (5 bases). The CDR3 runs 15 residues. Trimming stripped 6 bases from V and 2 bases from J, with 17 bases between. CDR1 SNHLY and CDR2 FYNNEI come from the germline V gene. CDR3 amino acids: CASRTPRQHAYEQYF. The CDR3 coding sequence is TGTGCCAGCAGAACCCCCAGACAGCACGCCTACGAGCAGTACTTC.

This sequence joins TRBV10-3 and TRBJ1-1; possible D gene TRBD1, 5 bases. With 5 bases removed from V and 1 base from J, the gap between germline ends came to 11 bases. Germline CDR1 reads ENHRY; CDR2 reads SYGVKD. This CDR3 region has 14 residues. The CDR3 DNA is TGTGCCATCAGTTTGGGAGGGACGAACACTGAAGCTTTCTTT. It is translated as CAISLGGTNTEAFF.

Worth noting for this clonotype: A much larger clone sits a single nucleotide away, making a read error possible. This rearrangement joins TRBV3-1 to TRBJ2-3; D is ambiguous. CDR1 and CDR2 (germline): LGHDT, YNNKEL (reference sequence). This CDR3 has 14 residues. V dropped 2 bases and J dropped 3 bases, with 9 bases sitting between them. CDR3 loop: CASSQPNGTDTQYF. The CDR3 region has the DNA TGTGCCAGCAGCCAACCGAACGGTACAGATACGCAGTATTTT.

The sample holds many counts of this clonotype. The chain carries TRBV28 and TRBJ2-1; TRBD2 matches at 12 bases. The CDR3 is made up of 16 amino acids. Germline lookup yields CDR1 MDHEN and CDR2 SYDVKM. V trimming: 6 bases; J trimming: 0 bases; junction bases outside the gene matches: 3. The CDR3 loop is CASRMTSGSSYNEQFF. The CDR3 nucleotides read TGTGCCAGCAGGATGACTAGCGGGAGCTCCTACAATGAGCAGTTCTTC. Based on the CDR3 plus reference TRBV28 and TRBJ2-1, the full variable domain is DVKVTQSSRYLVKRTGEKVFLECVQDMDHENMFWYRQDPGLGLRLIYFSYDVKMKEKGDIPEGYSVSREKKERFSLILESASTNQTSMYLCASRMTSGSSYNEQFFGPGTRLTVL.

This chain uses TRBV7-9 with TRBJ1-1; D is undetermined. V dropped 1 base and J dropped 1 base, with 7 bases sitting between them. Germline CDR1 reads SEHNR; CDR2 reads FQNEAQ (reference sequence). The CDR3 spans 14 residues. The CDR3 DNA is TGTGCCAGCAGCTTAGTTCCGAGGAACACTGAAGCTTTCTTT. Translating it yields CASSLVPRNTEAFF.

The sample holds one count of this clonotype. V is TRBV4-2 and J is TRBJ1-4; 9 nucleotides line up with TRBD1. The CDR3 consists of 15 residues. V lost 0 bases and J lost 10; bases outside the gene matches: 6. The germline V gene has CDR1 LGHNA and CDR2 YNFKEQ. The CDR3 sequence: CASSQEWTDRGKLFF. CDR3 nucleotide sequence: TGTGCCAGCAGCCAAGAATGGACGGACAGGGGAAAACTGTTTTTT.

V usage is TRBV5-6 and J usage is TRBJ2-5; possibly TRBD1 for D (6 bases). V shed 4 bases and J shed 7 bases, with 17 bases lying between them. The CDR3 is 14 amino acids. The germline CDR1 and CDR2 sequences are SGHDT and YYEEEE. The CDR3 coding sequence is TGTGCCAGCAGCCTCGGACAGTCTCTGGGGACCCAGTACTTC. Protein: CASSLGQSLGTQYF.

This clonotype was seen a few times. The J gene is TRBJ1-1, the V gene TRBV6-1; maybe TRBD1 (5 bases). Per the germline V gene, CDR1 is MNHNS and CDR2 is SASEGT. V gave up 7 bases and J gave up 4 bases, with 13 bases separating them. There are 13 residues in the CDR3. The CDR3 DNA follows: TGTGCCAGCACCCTGGGGGGTTTCACTGAAGCTTTCTTT. Its translation: CASTLGGFTEAFF.

This clonotype was seen at least ten times. The chain couples TRBV6-1 to TRBJ1-1; 8 bases fit TRBD1. This CDR3 region has 15 residues. J gave up 0 bases and V 6 bases, and 6 bases lay outside the gene matches. CDR1 is MNHNS, CDR2 SASEGT, per germline. For the CDR3, the DNA is TGTGCCAGCAGAGGGACAGGTGCTATGAACACTGAAGCTTTCTTT. It yields the protein CASRGTGAMNTEAFF.

This clonotype was counted a few times. The chain recombines TRBV27 with TRBJ1-1; no reliable D call. Looked up from germline, CDR1 is MNHEY and CDR2 is SMNVEV (reference sequence). The CDR3 has 9 residues. The CDR3 spells CVSKSEAFF. CDR3 bases: TGTGTAAGTAAGAGTGAAGCTTTCTTT.

This clonotype was detected ten times or more. V and J are TRBV29-1 and TRBJ1-3; maybe TRBD1 (5 bases). Germline V gene lookup returns CDR1 SQVTM and CDR2 ANQGSEA. The CDR3 extends over 12 amino acids. V was pared by 5 bases and J by 4 bases, with 9 bases between. CDR3 coding DNA: TGCAGCGTTCGACAGAACGGAAACACCATATATTTT. As protein: CSVRQNGNTIYF.

This clonotype was picked up a small number of times. The chain links TRBV30 to TRBJ2-5; D unresolved. Trimming shortened V by 0 bases and J by 5 bases, and 10 bases separated the two germline ends. The CDR3 totals 13 residues. In germline, CDR1 is GTSNPN, CDR2 SVGIG (reference sequence). CDR3 residues: CAWSVSSLETQYF. The CDR3 DNA follows: TGTGCCTGGAGTGTTTCCAGTTTGGAGACCCAGTACTTC.

This clonotype was recorded many times. The chain couples TRBV5-6 to TRBJ2-5; 7 positions match TRBD1. J lost 1 base, V lost 3 bases, and 3 bases had no gene match. The germline gives CDR1 SGHDT, CDR2 YYEEEE. This CDR3 is 14 amino acids long. Here the CDR3 reads CASSSWTGQETQYF. CDR3 DNA: TGTGCCAGCAGCTCGTGGACAGGCCAAGAGACCCAGTACTTC.

There are many counts of this clonotype. This chain joins TRBV28 and TRBJ2-2; D is uncertain. Germline-derived CDR1 and CDR2 are MDHEN and SYDVKM. This CDR3 is built from 13 residues. The ends were cut back, 5 bases at V and 0 bases at J, with 4 bases in the middle. CDR3 nucleotides: TGTGCCAGCAGTAGCCCGAACACCGGGGAGCTGTTTTTT. Residues: CASSSPNTGELFF.

This clonotype was observed at least ten times. The genes are TRBV5-6 and TRBJ2-1, with 13 bases aligning to TRBD2. This CDR3 has 15 residues. V lost 4 bases, J lost 9 bases, and 7 bases stayed unmatched. Germline-derived CDR1 and CDR2 are SGHDT and YYEEEE. The CDR3 DNA reads TGTGCCAGCAGCCTAGGACTAGCGGGAGTAGCTGAGCAGTTCTTC. Amino acids: CASSLGLAGVAEQFF.

This clonotype was observed a handful of times. V gene TRBV6-1 combines with J gene TRBJ1-1; D perhaps matches TRBD1 (5 bases). Germline assignment: CDR1 MNHNS and CDR2 SASEGT. V lost 10 bases, J lost 1 base, and 10 bases lay in between. The CDR3 totals 12 residues. CDR3: CATGGQNTEAFF. The CDR3 coding sequence is TGTGCCACGGGGGGTCAGAACACTGAAGCTTTCTTT.

The V gene is TRBV20-1, the J gene TRBJ2-7; 8 nucleotides align to TRBD1. This CDR3 has 14 residues. The trim removed 4 bases at V and 3 bases at J, leaving 8 bases unmatched. Germline V gene sequence: CDR1 DFQATT, CDR2 SNEGSKA (reference sequence). In DNA form, the CDR3 reads TGCAGTGCTAACCCCCCGGGACAGGACTACGAGCAGTACTTC. Protein product: CSANPPGQDYEQYF.

The rearrangement uses TRBV20-1 and TRBJ2-7, with 15 bases aligning to TRBD2. Trimming cost V 2 bases and J 4 bases; bases outside gene matches: 6. Germline CDR1 reads DFQATT; CDR2 reads SNEGSKA (reference sequence). CDR3 length equals 16 residues. The CDR3 region is CSARSGTSGRRYEQYF. The CDR3 bases are TGCAGTGCTAGATCCGGGACTAGCGGGAGGAGATACGAGCAGTACTTC.